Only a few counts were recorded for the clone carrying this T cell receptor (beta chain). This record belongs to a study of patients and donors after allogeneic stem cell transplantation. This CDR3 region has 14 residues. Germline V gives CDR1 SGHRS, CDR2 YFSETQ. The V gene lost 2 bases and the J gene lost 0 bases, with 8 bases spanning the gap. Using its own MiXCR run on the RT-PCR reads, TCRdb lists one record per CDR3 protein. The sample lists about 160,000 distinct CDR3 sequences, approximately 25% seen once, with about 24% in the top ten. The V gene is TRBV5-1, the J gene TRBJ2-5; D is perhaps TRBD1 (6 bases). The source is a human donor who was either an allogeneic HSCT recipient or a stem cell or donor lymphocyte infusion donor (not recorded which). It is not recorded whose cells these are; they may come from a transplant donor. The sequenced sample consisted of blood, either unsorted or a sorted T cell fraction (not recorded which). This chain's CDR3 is CASSLQGNQETQYF. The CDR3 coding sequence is TGCGCCAGCAGCTTACAGGGTAACCAAGAGACCCAGTACTTC.